This T cell receptor (beta chain) was observed in a study of T-cell memory formation after mild COVID-19. Study context: TCR clusters were mostly confined to one donor each.

V lost 4 bases and J 3 bases, leaving 2 bases between the germline ends. The CDR3 loop spans 10 amino acids. Per germline, CDR1 SGHRS and CDR2 YFSETQ. It was 5'RACE with constant-segment primers that produced the TCR alpha and TCR beta cDNA libraries, which carried sample barcodes and UMIs. TCRdb re-analysed the 5' RACE reads in MiXCR, keeping a single row per CDR3 protein. Of 250,000 or so distinct CDR3 sequences in the sample, 8.5% to 9.5% are singletons; the top ten hold roughly a fifth. The rearrangement links TRBV5-1 to TRBJ2-7; D is unclear. The receptor comes from a man aged 18 to 29 who had mild COVID-19 (a few samples of this study predate the infection). Cell type and time point are not known. Sequencing input: PBMCs or a T cell subset sorted from them (not recorded which). CDR3 in amino acids: CASSVYEQYF. The CDR3 coding sequence is TGCGCCAGCAGCGTCTACGAGCAGTACTTC.